This T cell receptor (beta chain) was captured by sequencing in a study of blood T cell repertoires in COVID-19. Across the study: Samples taken during acute and convalescent COVID-19 were collected in the United States, Italy and Spain.

The CDR3 consists of 15 residues. With V trimmed by 3 bases and J by 4 bases, 6 bases remained unmatched. Germline V gene sequence: CDR1 MNHEY, CDR2 SVGAGI. In the study's own analysis: Quantification of nucleated cells was approximated via reference gene primer amplification. TCRdb's copy holds only in-frame clones and misses some; the assay was immunoSEQ multiplex PCR. For V, J and clone size, that table is used; D and trimming come from the DNA. The data hold approximately 100,000 clones, with around 90% observed a single time. The chain carries TRBV6-5 and TRBJ2-7; TRBD1 aligns across 10 bases. The receptor comes from a man aged 65-85 years with acute or convalescent COVID-19. The sequenced sample consisted of peripheral blood. CDR3 amino acids: CASSYSGQGGYEQYF. The CDR3 DNA reads as TGTGCCAGCAGTTATTCTGGACAGGGGGGGTACGAGCAGTACTTC.